This note documents a single T cell receptor beta chain sequence. In its sample, this clonotype was seen many times. Its recognized antigen is unknown. No clone much larger than this one lies a single base away; base qualities are absent. This entry is derived from a study of spatial heterogeneity in lung cancer (dated by TCRdb to the late 2010s). As for the study more broadly: Donors were 72 patients with early-stage, untreated non-small cell lung cancer from the lung TRACERx cohort. In non-small cell lung cancer, the study made a quantitative comparison of TCR alpha and beta repertoires among multiple tumor regions, matched nontumor lung and blood. Beta-chain transcripts were consistently detected in greater numbers than alpha-chain transcripts, which likely reflects a higher abundance of beta-chain transcripts. Follow-up PBMC samples were sequenced whenever available, with the median time to follow-up being approximately 2 years after resection. TCR repertoire features were related to nonsynonymous mutation counts determined by whole-exome sequencing of tumor tissue. At surgery, hundreds of tumor regions, 61 to 75 matched nontumor lung samples and more than 55 PBMC samples were TCR-sequenced for both alpha and beta chains. In the raw uncorrected reads, each unique combination of TCR and UMI appeared on average more than ten times. General study outcomes and caveats: Additional single-cell paired TCR alpha and beta sequencing was considered necessary to confirm, at a functional level, the hypothesis that regional TCRs recognize regional mutations. Only roughly 14 patients were included in comparisons of baseline and follow-up blood repertoires. Ubiquitous expanded tumor TCRs were found in blood more often at tumor resection than at routine follow-up.

Library prep was done by 5' RACE. Sequencing used a NextSeq 500. The TCR library protocol attached a unique molecular identifier to each TCR cDNA molecule to allow correction of PCR and sequencing errors. In the paper's pipeline: TCR identification, UMI-based error correction and CDR3 extraction were performed with Decombinator tools. Expanded TCRs were defined as those above a frequency of 2 per 1,000, corresponding to the top 1% of the tumor frequency distribution. Renyi diversity was computed with the R vegan package after each repertoire had been subsampled 100 times to 5,000 TCRs. CDR3 similarity networks were built from amino acid triplet string-kernel similarity, with CDR3s being connected when pairwise similarity was above 0.82. The raw public data were reprocessed by TCRdb itself: fastp quality trimming at Q25, MiXCR clonotype calling, in-frame beta chains only. CDR3 protein sequences are deduplicated, and each keeps its most common genes and DNA. The V and J calls reflect TCRdb's pipeline rather than the authors' work. In all, the sample holds approximately 56,000 distinct CDR3 sequences, and around 6.7% of those were seen once. The top ten clonotypes cover around 36% of the sample.

The V end loses 6 bases and the J end loses 4 bases, and a stretch of 18 bases separates them. In the germline V gene (reference sequence), CDR1 corresponds to DFQATT and CDR2 to SNEGSKA. The CDR3 goes from the cysteine to the phenylalanine over 14 residues. Only the CDR3 DNA stays, 42 bases, in frame from base 1. The sample's time point label, in plain terms: blood at routine non-recurrence follow-up after resection. For TCR sequencing, whole RNA was extracted from tumor and nontumor lung tissue, or from cryopreserved PBMC samples, and no cell sorting was done. A patient was chosen for TCR sequencing only when enough RNA was available from at least two tumor regions.

The receptor was isolated from a female donor with early-stage non-small cell lung cancer. Sequences were derived from PBMCs, sampled at follow-up. The chain links TRBV20-1 with TRBJ1-2, with a weak D call of TRBD1 (6 bases match). The DNA reads TGCAGTGCCAACCGACAGGATTCCTCCTATGGCTACACCTTC. Translated, it gives CSANRQDSSYGYTF.